These T cell receptor beta chains were read from a single sample in a study of naive and memory T cell subsets. MiXCR, applied by TCRdb to the UMI-ligation and nested PCR reads, yields one record per CDR3 protein. Of more than 25,000 distinct CDR3 sequences in the sample, about 11% were seen once. Sample: effector memory CD4+ T cells from blood. The receptors shown here come from a human donor in good health. Each CDR3 is given with its conserved first and last residue. D genes are given only for firm matches. The size of a clone is reported for some rows only, either as once, few or many, or as a class for expanded clones.

v_gene	len	abundance	j_gene	d_gene	CDR3aa	CDR3nt
TRBV29-1	16	many	TRBJ1-3	TRBD1	CSVVLAGGLPGNTIYF	TGCAGCGTTGTATTGGCAGGGGGGTTGCCTGGAAACACCATATATTTT
TRBV4-3	15	many	TRBJ2-7	TRBD1	CASSQVQGAAYEQYF	TGCGCCAGCAGCCAAGTCCAGGGGGCAGCCTACGAGCAGTACTTC
TRBV11-2	15	few	TRBJ2-5	TRBD1	CASSLYRGRVETQYF	TGTGCCAGCAGCTTATACAGGGGGAGAGTCGAGACCCAGTACTTC
TRBV12-3/TRBV12-4	16	few	TRBJ2-1	TRBD1	CASTIRTGQGAHEQFF	TGTGCCAGCACAATCCGTACGGGACAGGGTGCGCATGAGCAGTTCTTC
TRBV6-5	15	many	TRBJ1-5	-	CASSFGRGEGQPQHF	TGTGCCAGCAGTTTTGGCAGGGGAGAGGGCCAGCCCCAGCATTTT
TRBV4-1	14	-	TRBJ2-1	TRBD2	CASRLAGAYNEQFF	TGCGCCAGCAGACTAGCGGGGGCCTACAATGAGCAGTTCTTC
TRBV20-1	16	few	TRBJ2-3	TRBD2	CSAYTSGKGGTDTQYF	TGCAGTGCTTATACTAGCGGGAAAGGAGGCACAGATACGCAGTATTTT
TRBV6-2/TRBV6-3	13	-	TRBJ2-1	-	CASRDTSHHEQFF	TGTGCCAGCAGGGACACTAGTCACCATGAGCAGTTCTTC
TRBV19	11	many	TRBJ2-1	-	CASSGTREQFF	TGTGCCAGTAGTGGCACGCGGGAGCAGTTCTTC
TRBV27	19	many	TRBJ2-4	TRBD2	CASSPPRTSGRVAKNIQYF	TGTGCCAGCAGTCCCCCACGGACTAGCGGGAGGGTAGCCAAAAACATTCAGTACTTC
TRBV7-9	13	few	TRBJ1-5	-	CATTYGGDQPQHF	TGTGCCACCACGTATGGTGGTGATCAGCCCCAGCATTTT
TRBV29-1	14	many	TRBJ2-7	TRBD2	CSAGWTGGAYEQYF	TGCAGCGCTGGTTGGACGGGAGGGGCCTACGAGCAGTACTTC
TRBV20-1	17	many	TRBJ2-7	TRBD1	CSARPGQGNIFTYEQYF	TGCAGTGCTAGACCGGGACAGGGAAACATTTTTACCTACGAGCAGTACTTC
TRBV5-1	17	few	TRBJ2-7	TRBD2	CASSLAGGDSRSYEQYF	TGCGCCAGCAGCTTGGCGGGGGGGGACTCCCGCTCCTACGAGCAGTACTTC
TRBV25-1	13	-	TRBJ2-7	TRBD2	CATRLAGPYEQYF	TGTGCCACCCGACTAGCGGGCCCCTACGAGCAGTACTTC
TRBV15	13	few	TRBJ2-7	-	CATSREVRYEQYF	TGTGCCACCAGCAGAGAGGTCCGCTACGAGCAGTACTTC
TRBV4-3	16	few	TRBJ1-6	-	CASSQQPSSYNSPLHF	TGCGCCAGCAGCCAACAGCCTAGCTCCTATAATTCACCCCTCCACTTT
TRBV12-5	12	-	TRBJ2-3	-	CASGFLGSTQYF	TGTGCTAGTGGTTTTTTGGGATCCACGCAGTATTTT
TRBV6-2/TRBV6-3	15	few	TRBJ2-7	-	CASSWNSDSSYEQYF	TGTGCCAGCAGTTGGAACAGCGATAGCTCCTACGAGCAGTACTTC
TRBV28	20	-	TRBJ2-1	TRBD2	CASSLGLAGVFPTGNNEQFF	TGTGCCAGCAGTTTAGGACTAGCGGGGGTATTCCCAACTGGAAACAATGAGCAGTTCTTC
TRBV18	15	-	TRBJ2-1	-	CASSPPIAANNEQFF	TGTGCCAGCTCACCTCCAATAGCGGCAAACAATGAGCAGTTCTTC
TRBV3-1	15	medium-sized	TRBJ2-1	-	CASSLRQAMGDEQFF	TGTGCCAGCAGCCTAAGACAGGCAATGGGCGATGAGCAGTTCTTC